Below are 28 T cell receptor beta chains sequenced from a single sample in a study of cytomegalovirus exposure and HLA in healthy donors. TCRdb's copy holds only in-frame clones and misses some; the assay was immunoSEQ multiplex PCR. The table records 200,000 to 300,000 clones, approximately 84% of them present only once. The sequenced material came from PBMCs. The receptors stem from a man between 18 and 35 years old in good health and CMV-seropositive.

The chain employs TRBV29-1 and TRBJ1-1; 7 bases match TRBD1. Germline-derived CDR1 and CDR2 are SQVTM and ANQGSEA. This CDR3 region has 13 residues. With V trimmed by 3 bases and J by 5 bases, 6 bases remained unmatched. In nucleotides, the CDR3 is TGCAGCGTTGACAGGGGGATGGGGACTGAAGCTTTCTTT. It yields the protein CSVDRGMGTEAFF. Complete variable domain (other parts from reference TRBV29-1 and TRBJ1-1): SAVISQKPSRDICQRGTSLTIQCQVDSQVTMMFWYRQQPGQSLTLIATANQGSEATYESGFVIDKFPISRPNLTFSTLTVSNMSPEDSSIYLCSVDRGMGTEAFFGQGTRLTVV.

The chain combines TRBV30 with TRBJ2-3; 7 nucleotides agree with TRBD2. Trimming took 0 bases from V and 4 from J; bases not matched to a gene: 4. The V gene's germline CDR1 is GTSNPN and CDR2 SVGIG (reference sequence). The CDR3 length is 14 residues. Here the CDR3 reads CAWSVRAGADTQYF. In DNA form, the CDR3 reads TGTGCCTGGAGTGTAAGGGCGGGGGCAGATACGCAGTATTTT.

The gene calls are TRBV25-1 and TRBJ1-4; D gene ambiguous. From germline, CDR1 is MGHDK and CDR2 SYGVNS. Trimming removed 1 base from V and 8 bases from J, with 11 bases in between. The CDR3 is 14 residues long. The CDR3 sequence: CASSESDRREKLFF. The DNA for the CDR3 is TGTGCCAGCAGTGAATCGGACCGCCGGGAAAAACTGTTTTTT.

CDR3 residues: CASSYSVPSAGYTF. The CDR3 nucleotides are TGTGCCAGCAGTTACTCGGTCCCATCCGCTGGCTACACCTTC. The chain is built from TRBV6-5 and TRBJ1-2; D gene uncertain. The CDR3 length is 14 residues. CDR1 is MNHEY and CDR2 is SVGAGI in the germline V gene. The V end was cut by 0 bases, the J end by 7 bases, with 12 bases between.

This chain connects TRBV25-1 to TRBJ2-7; 9 nucleotides match TRBD1. The V gene's germline CDR1 is MGHDK and CDR2 SYGVNS. The CDR3 contains 15 residues. Trimming removed 8 bases from V and 3 bases from J; junction bases left unmatched: 11. DNA for the CDR3: TGTGCCAGCGCCGATCCAACAGGGGGCTTCTACGAGCAGTACTTC. Its translation: CASADPTGGFYEQYF.

This sequence joins TRBV5-4 and TRBJ1-2; D may be TRBD1 (5 bases). The V and J ends lost 0 bases and 1 base respectively, with 10 bases between them. Germline-derived CDR1 and CDR2 are SGHNT and YYREEE (reference sequence). This CDR3 comprises 15 residues. In nucleotides, the CDR3 is TGTGCCAGCAGCTTGGACCCGGGGGTTAACTATGGCTACACCTTC. Its protein product is CASSLDPGVNYGYTF.

This clone was seen a few times. This rearrangement joins TRBV7-7 to TRBJ2-7; D not resolved. Between the trimmed V and J ends, which lost 1 base and 4 bases, there was a span of 8 bases. The CDR3 runs 13 residues. Germline V gives CDR1 SSHAT, CDR2 FNYEAQ (reference sequence). This chain's CDR3 is CASSLGERYEQYF. The CDR3 region has the DNA TGTGCCAGCAGCTTAGGCGAGCGATACGAGCAGTACTTC.

This sequence joins TRBV6-5 and TRBJ2-4; 8 bases are a match to TRBD2. Trimming removed 10 bases from V and 5 bases from J; junction bases left unmatched: 13. The V gene's germline CDR1 is MNHEY and CDR2 SVGAGI. CDR3 length: 15 residues. This chain's CDR3 is CATEDLSGSQNIQYF. Written as DNA, the CDR3 is TGTGCCACCGAGGACTTAAGCGGGAGCCAAAACATTCAGTACTTC.

The chain has TRBV28 and TRBJ1-2; no clear D gene. This CDR3 is 14 amino acids long. Trimming shortened V by 1 base and J by 1 base, and 7 bases separated the two germline ends. Germline assignment: CDR1 MDHEN and CDR2 SYDVKM. In nucleotides, the CDR3 is TGTGCCAGCAGTTTATCGGGAGTTAACTATGGCTACACCTTC. This translates into CASSLSGVNYGYTF.

The chain recombines TRBV7-9 with TRBJ1-2; a weak D match, TRBD1 (6 bases). The CDR3 extends over 13 amino acids. The germline V gene has CDR1 SEHNR and CDR2 FQNEAQ (reference sequence). V lost 7 bases and J lost 8, with 17 bases in between. The CDR3 DNA reads TGTGCCAGCACCCCGGGGGGGCGAGGCGGCTACACCTTC. Encoded protein: CASTPGGRGGYTF.

This rearrangement joins TRBV7-2 to TRBJ2-7; no definite D call. The germline V gene has CDR1 SGHTA and CDR2 FQGNSA. The V and J ends lost 6 bases and 3 bases respectively, with 12 bases between them. The CDR3 has 13 residues. The CDR3, as DNA: TGTGCCAGCAGTCCAGACGGATACTACGAGCAGTACTTC. Its protein is CASSPDGYYEQYF.

The rearrangement joins TRBV6-1 to TRBJ2-1, with D possibly being TRBD1 or TRBD2 (6 bases each). The CDR3 covers 16 residues. V lost 1 base to trimming and J lost 3 bases, with 13 bases between them. Per germline, CDR1 MNHNS and CDR2 SASEGT. DNA for the CDR3: TGTGCCAGCAGTGAAGGTTACGGGGGCAACTACAATGAGCAGTTCTTC. This codes for CASSEGYGGNYNEQFF.

In nucleotides, the CDR3 is TGTGCCAGCAGCATGGTCCCACCAGAGCGCATTAAAGAGACCCAGTACTTC. Translation gives CASSMVPPERIKETQYF. V usage is TRBV5-6 and J usage is TRBJ2-5; no clear D gene. The germline V and J ends were trimmed by 4 bases and 3 bases, with 22 bases remaining between them. The germline gives CDR1 SGHDT, CDR2 YYEEEE. The CDR3 extends over 17 amino acids.

Only one count was recorded for this clone. The V and J genes are TRBV2 and TRBJ2-1; a weak D match, TRBD1 (6 bases). The V end was cut by 6 bases, the J end by 1 base, with 13 bases between. The CDR3 length is 15 residues. Germline values: CDR1 SNHLY, CDR2 FYNNEI. CDR3 residues: CASRSNRESYNEQFF. CDR3 DNA: TGTGCCAGCAGGTCCAACAGGGAATCCTACAATGAGCAGTTCTTC.

V usage is TRBV6-4 and J usage is TRBJ1-5; D gene unclear. Germline V lookup: CDR1 MRHNA, CDR2 SNTAGT. Trimming took 3 bases from V and 6 from J, leaving 9 bases between them. The CDR3 is 13 residues long. The CDR3 is CASSEGDLQPQHF. The CDR3 nucleotides are TGTGCCAGCAGTGAGGGAGACCTTCAGCCCCAGCATTTT.

The chain uses TRBV14 and TRBJ2-3; D remains unclear. Germline V gene data show CDR1 as SGHDN and CDR2 as FVKESK. CDR3 length: 12 amino acids. Trimming shortened V by 4 bases and J by 4 bases, and 6 bases separated the two germline ends. The DNA of the CDR3 is TGTGCCAGCAGCCCACGACCAGATACGCAGTATTTT. As protein: CASSPRPDTQYF.

The CDR3 DNA reads as TGCGCCAGCAGCCTACGGACTAGCGGGGGCAATGAGCAGTTCTTC. As protein: CASSLRTSGGNEQFF. The chain recombines TRBV5-1 with TRBJ2-1, with TRBD2 matching 13 bases. CDR1 is SGHRS, CDR2 YFSETQ, per germline. CDR3 size: 15 residues. With 4 bases clipped from V and 6 bases from J, the junction kept 4 bases outside the gene matches.

The chain is built from TRBV5-1 and TRBJ2-7; 14 bases map to TRBD2. The germline V gene has CDR1 SGHRS and CDR2 YFSETQ. The V gene end was trimmed by 7 bases and the J gene end by 7 bases; junction bases not matched to a gene: 7. This CDR3 region has 14 residues. The CDR3 nucleotides read TGCGCCAGCGGTGGGACTAGCGGGAGTCGGGAGCAGTACTTC. This sequence encodes CASGGTSGSREQYF.

The J gene is TRBJ2-7, the V gene TRBV15, with TRBD2 matching 10 bases. The ends lost 1 base at V and 0 bases at J; junction bases unmatched: 6. The germline V gene encodes CDR1 LNHNV and CDR2 YYDKDF (reference sequence). The CDR3 has 17 amino acids. CDR3 sequence (DNA): TGTGCCACCAGCAGAGGGGGGGCTAGCGGGAGCTCCTACGAGCAGTACTTC. It yields the protein CATSRGGASGSSYEQYF.

The chain combines TRBV2 with TRBJ1-1; D is ambiguous. V was clipped by 4 bases and J by 4 bases, with 16 bases between them. Germline loops: CDR1 SNHLY, CDR2 FYNNEI. CDR3 length equals 15 residues. The CDR3 region has the DNA TGTGCCAGCAGTGGTTGGGGTTCCCTGGGCACTGAAGCTTTCTTT. Its translation: CASSGWGSLGTEAFF.

The chain carries TRBV7-8 and TRBJ2-7, with D tentatively TRBD1 (6 bases). The CDR3 consists of 16 residues. Trimming took 6 bases from V and 3 from J, leaving 21 bases between them. CDR1 is SGHVS and CDR2 is FQNEAQ in the germline V gene. CDR3 coding DNA: TGTGCCAGCAGAAACGACACAGGGCTTTCCTTCTACGAGCAGTACTTC. Translated, it gives CASRNDTGLSFYEQYF.

This sequence joins TRBV5-8 and TRBJ1-5; D unclear. V was cut by 4 bases and J by 10 bases, with 15 bases left in between. The CDR3 sequence is 13 residues long. Germline CDR1 and CDR2: SGHTS and YDEGEE. The CDR3 nucleotides are TGTGCCAGCAGCATAATGGGTGTTAATCCCCAGCATTTT. It specifies CASSIMGVNPQHF.

The chain employs TRBV6-1 and TRBJ1-5, with D unclear. Trimming removed 6 bases from V and 4 bases from J, with 7 bases in between. Per germline, CDR1 MNHNS and CDR2 SASEGT. The CDR3 contains 12 residues. The CDR3 is CASRRMNQPQHF. CDR3 DNA: TGTGCCAGCAGAAGGATGAATCAGCCCCAGCATTTT.

CDR3 residues: CASSRRANYGYTF. DNA for the CDR3: TGTGCCAGCAGCCGACGAGCTAACTATGGCTACACCTTC. V and J are TRBV11-2 and TRBJ1-2; D call uncertain. Germline V CDR1 and CDR2: SGHAT, FQNNGV. The CDR3 consists of 13 residues. V lost 5 bases, J lost 0 bases, and 7 bases lay in between.

The chain combines TRBV27 with TRBJ2-1; TRBD2 matches 7 bases. Germline trimming cut 6 bases from V and 9 bases from J; bases unmatched to any gene: 5. This CDR3 has 12 amino acids. The germline CDR1 and CDR2 sequences are MNHEY and SMNVEV (reference sequence). The CDR3: CASSLSGGEQFF. DNA of the CDR3: TGTGCCAGCAGCCTCTCGGGGGGTGAGCAGTTCTTC.

The rearrangement links TRBV27 to TRBJ2-7, with 9 bases fitting TRBD2. Germline lookup yields CDR1 MNHEY and CDR2 SMNVEV (reference sequence). Trimming cost V 4 bases and J 2 bases; bases outside gene matches: 3. This CDR3 contains 14 residues. This chain's CDR3 is CASSSRGRAYEQYF. The DNA of the CDR3 is TGTGCCAGCAGTTCGCGCGGGAGGGCCTACGAGCAGTACTTC.

The CDR3 DNA is TGCGCCAGCAGCTTAGGAGACAGGGCTGGAAACACCATATATTTT. This gives the protein CASSLGDRAGNTIYF. The chain couples TRBV5-1 to TRBJ1-3; TRBD1 matches at 7 bases. The CDR3 covers 15 residues. The germline V gene encodes CDR1 SGHRS and CDR2 YFSETQ. The junction had 4 bases not matched to a gene; V was cut back by 2 bases and J by 2 bases.

This sequence joins TRBV6-1 and TRBJ1-2; D gene unclear. The CDR3 is made up of 14 amino acids. V lost 3 bases and J 4 bases, leaving 12 bases between the germline ends. The V gene's germline CDR1 is MNHNS and CDR2 SASEGT. The CDR3 coding sequence is TGTGCCAGCAGTGATTGGTTAGCGGGCTATGGCTACACCTTC. It encodes CASSDWLAGYGYTF.